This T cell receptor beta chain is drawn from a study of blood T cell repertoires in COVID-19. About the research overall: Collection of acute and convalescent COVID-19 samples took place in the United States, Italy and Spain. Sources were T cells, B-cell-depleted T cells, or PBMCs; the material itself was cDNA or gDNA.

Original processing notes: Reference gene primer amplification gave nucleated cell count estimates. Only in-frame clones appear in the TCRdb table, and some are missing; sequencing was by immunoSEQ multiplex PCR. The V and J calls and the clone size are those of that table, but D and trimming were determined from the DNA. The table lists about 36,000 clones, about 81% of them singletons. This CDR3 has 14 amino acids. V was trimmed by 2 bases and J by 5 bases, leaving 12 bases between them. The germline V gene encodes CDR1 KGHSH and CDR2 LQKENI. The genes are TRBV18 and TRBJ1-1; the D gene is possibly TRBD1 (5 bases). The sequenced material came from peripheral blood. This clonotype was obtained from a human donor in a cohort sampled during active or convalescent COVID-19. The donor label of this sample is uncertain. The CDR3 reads CASSPVAGRTEAFF. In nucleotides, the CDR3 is TGTGCCAGCTCACCAGTAGCAGGGCGGACTGAAGCTTTCTTT.